These T cell receptor beta chains were read from a single sample in a study of cytomegalovirus exposure and HLA in healthy donors. Clones were sequenced by immunoSEQ multiplex PCR, and TCRdb holds only the in-frame ones, with some missing. Among more than 150,000 clones listed, roughly four fifths were seen once. The sequenced sample was PBMCs. The receptors shown here come from a woman aged 18-29 years in good health and CMV-seronegative. The conserved cysteine and the conserved F or W are not part of the CDR3 here.

>TRBV4-1|TRBJ2-7
ASSQDYSSSYEQY
>TRBV28|TRBJ2-3
ASSLGGTQY
>TRBV25-1|TRBJ1-1
ASALAWNTEAF
>TRBV5-1|TRBJ1-1
ASSRPTGMNTEAF
>TRBV7-9|-
ASSFPRGRGSYEQY
>TRBV7-3|TRBJ2-1
AVVRGEPPEQF
>TRBV4-1|TRBJ2-1
ASSQERVPPDNEQF
>TRBV6-5|TRBJ2-7
ASKVRGSYEQY
>TRBV7-2|TRBJ1-4
ASSLAPQRGGGEKLF
>TRBV7-2|TRBJ2-2
ASSLGLAGGFTGELF
>TRBV2|TRBJ2-7
ASLRTGRGEQY
>TRBV9|TRBJ2-5
ASSVGLRGLETQY
>TRBV6-5|TRBJ1-5
ASSNGQGSNQPQH
>TRBV5-1|TRBJ2-5
ASSLQGQGAVETQY
>TRBV5-1|TRBJ2-3
ASSLLGLAGLDTDTQY